These 2 T cell receptor beta chains came from one sample sequenced in a study of response to subunit inactivated influenza vaccine. MiXCR, run by TCRdb on the RT-PCR reads, gives a single entry per CDR3 protein. This sample has roughly 780,000 distinct CDR3 sequences, with approximately 17% found just once. Sequencing used PBMCs from blood, obtained more than 4 days after vaccination. These receptors were collected from a man in his forties or fifties who received an inactivated influenza vaccine.

Only a few counts were recorded for this clonotype. The CDR3 DNA is TGTGCCAGCAGCGTAGCGGATAACCGAGATGAGCAGTTCTTC. Encoded protein: CASSVADNRDEQFF. The chain uses TRBV9 and TRBJ2-1; D gene ambiguous. The V gene lost 0 bases and the J gene lost 8 bases, with 12 bases spanning the gap. Germline V gene sequence: CDR1 SGDLS, CDR2 YYNGEE. This CDR3 has 14 amino acids. The full variable domain, rest sourced from reference TRBV9 and TRBJ2-1, is DSGVTQTPKHLITATGQRVTLRCSPRSGDLSVYWYQQSLDQGLQFLIQYYNGEERAKGNILERFSAQQFPDLHSELNLSSLELGDSALYFCASSVADNRDEQFFGPGTRLTVL.

The J gene is TRBJ2-5, the V gene TRBV10-3, with D perhaps matching TRBD2 (6 bases). This CDR3 is built from 15 residues. V was trimmed by 0 bases and J by 2 bases, leaving 10 bases between them. The germline V gene encodes CDR1 ENHRY and CDR2 SYGVKD. Written as DNA, the CDR3 is TGTGCCATCAGTGAGTCCAGGAGGGATCAAGAGACCCAGTACTTC. Its protein product is CAISESRRDQETQYF.